The TCR beta chain under discussion was sequenced for a study of beta chain features in type 1 diabetes. Background on the study: Cell yields, gender and age were comparable in patients and healthy donors. Overall study findings and caveats: Shorter TCRB CDR3s, moderately but significantly so, marked every one of the four CD4+ subsets in Type 1 diabetes patients. In the patient group, naive, central memory and Treg TCRB repertoires seemed more alike than in the healthy donor group. VDJ junctions sequenced from type 1 diabetes patients showed fewer insertions and more deletions.

Investigators reverse transcribed all isolated RNA, so they sequenced expressed TCRB transcripts. The repertoire was sequenced with immunoSEQ multiplex PCR; TCRdb's copy has only in-frame clones and lacks some. Of under 250,000 clones in the sample, 13% to 15% were seen once. V dropped 5 bases and J dropped 7; count of bases not matched to a gene: 7. This CDR3 contains 15 residues. Looked up from germline, CDR1 is LNHNV and CDR2 is YYDKDF (reference sequence). Comments on this clone: What it binds is unknown.

This TCR was sampled from a woman aged 40 to 50 in good health. The chain uses TRBV15 and TRBJ1-6; TRBD1 matches 8 bases. Specimen: naive CD4+ T cells from blood. CDR3 in DNA: TGTGCCACCAGCTCTCAGACAGGGGAGAATTCACCCCTCCACTTT. Translation: CATSSQTGENSPLHF.